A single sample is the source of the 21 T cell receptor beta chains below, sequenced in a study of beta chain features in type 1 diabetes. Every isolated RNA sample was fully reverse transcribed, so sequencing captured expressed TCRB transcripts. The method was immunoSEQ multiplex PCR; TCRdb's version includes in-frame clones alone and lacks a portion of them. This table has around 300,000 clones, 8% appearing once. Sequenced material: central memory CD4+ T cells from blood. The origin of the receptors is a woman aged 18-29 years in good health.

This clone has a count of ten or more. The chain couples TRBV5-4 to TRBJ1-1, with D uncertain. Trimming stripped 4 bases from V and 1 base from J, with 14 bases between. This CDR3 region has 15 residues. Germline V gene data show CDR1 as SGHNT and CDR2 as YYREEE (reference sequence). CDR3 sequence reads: CASSPGSQRNTEAFF. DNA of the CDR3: TGTGCCAGCAGCCCTGGGTCTCAGCGGAACACTGAAGCTTTCTTT. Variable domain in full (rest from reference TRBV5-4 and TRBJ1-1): ETGVTQSPTHLIKTRGQQVTLRCSSQSGHNTVSWYQQALGQGPQFIFQYYREEENGRGNFPPRFSGLQFPNYSSELNVNALELDDSALYLCASSPGSQRNTEAFFGQGTRLTVV.

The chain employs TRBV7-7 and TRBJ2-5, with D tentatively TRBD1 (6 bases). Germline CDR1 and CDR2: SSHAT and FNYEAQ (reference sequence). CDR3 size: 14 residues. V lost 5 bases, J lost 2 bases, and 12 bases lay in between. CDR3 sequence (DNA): TGTGCCAGCAGCAAAGGGGGAACGCAAGAGACCCAGTACTTC. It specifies CASSKGGTQETQYF.

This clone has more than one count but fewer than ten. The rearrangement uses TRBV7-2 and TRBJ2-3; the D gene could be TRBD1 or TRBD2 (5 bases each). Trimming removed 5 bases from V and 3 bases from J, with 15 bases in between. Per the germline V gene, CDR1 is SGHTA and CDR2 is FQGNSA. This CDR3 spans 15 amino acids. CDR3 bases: TGTGCCAGCAGCATGGACACCTCGGGGACAGATACGCAGTATTTT. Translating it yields CASSMDTSGTDTQYF. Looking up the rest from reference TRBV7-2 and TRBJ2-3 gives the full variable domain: GAGVSQSPSNKVTEKGKDVELRCDPISGHTALYWYRQSLGQGLEFLIYFQGNSAPDKSGLPSDRFSAERTGGSVSTLTIQRTQQEDSAVYLCASSMDTSGTDTQYFGPGTRLTVL.

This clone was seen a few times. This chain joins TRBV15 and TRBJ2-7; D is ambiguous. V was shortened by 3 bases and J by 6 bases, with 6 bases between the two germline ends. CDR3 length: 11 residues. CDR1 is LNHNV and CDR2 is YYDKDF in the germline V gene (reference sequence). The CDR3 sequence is CATSSGIEQYV. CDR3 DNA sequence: TGTGCCACCAGCAGCGGCATCGAGCAGTACGTC.

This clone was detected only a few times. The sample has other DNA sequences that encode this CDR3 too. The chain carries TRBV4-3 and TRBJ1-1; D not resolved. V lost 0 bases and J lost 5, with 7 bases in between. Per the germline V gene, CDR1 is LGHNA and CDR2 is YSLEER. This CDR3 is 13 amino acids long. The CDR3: CASSQDFSTEAFF. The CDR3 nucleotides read TGCGCCAGCAGCCAAGATTTCTCAACTGAAGCTTTCTTT.

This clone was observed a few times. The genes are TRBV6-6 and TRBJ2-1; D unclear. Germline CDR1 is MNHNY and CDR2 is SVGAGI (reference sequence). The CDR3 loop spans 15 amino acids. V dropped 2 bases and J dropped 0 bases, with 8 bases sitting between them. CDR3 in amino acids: CASSYGRNSYNEQFF. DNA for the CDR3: TGTGCCAGCAGTTACGGGCGGAACTCCTACAATGAGCAGTTCTTC.

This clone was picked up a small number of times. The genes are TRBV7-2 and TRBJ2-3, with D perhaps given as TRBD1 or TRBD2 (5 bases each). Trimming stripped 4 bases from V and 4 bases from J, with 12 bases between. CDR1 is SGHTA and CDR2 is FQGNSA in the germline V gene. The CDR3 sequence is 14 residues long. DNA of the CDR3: TGTGCCAGCAGCTCCGCCCGGGGACCAGATACGCAGTATTTT. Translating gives CASSSARGPDTQYF.

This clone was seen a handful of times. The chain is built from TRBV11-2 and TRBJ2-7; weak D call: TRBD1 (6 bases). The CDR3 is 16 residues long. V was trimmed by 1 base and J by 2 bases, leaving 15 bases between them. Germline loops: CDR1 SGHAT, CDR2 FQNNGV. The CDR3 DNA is TGTGCCAGCAGCTTAGCAGGGGCAGGGCCCGCCTACGAGCAGTACTTC. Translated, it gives CASSLAGAGPAYEQYF.

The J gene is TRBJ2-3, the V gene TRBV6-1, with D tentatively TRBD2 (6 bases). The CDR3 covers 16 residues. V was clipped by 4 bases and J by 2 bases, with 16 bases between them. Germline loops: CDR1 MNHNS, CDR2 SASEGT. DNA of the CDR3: TGTGCCAGCAGTGTCGGGACTGGACTAAACACAGATACGCAGTATTTT. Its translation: CASSVGTGLNTDTQYF.

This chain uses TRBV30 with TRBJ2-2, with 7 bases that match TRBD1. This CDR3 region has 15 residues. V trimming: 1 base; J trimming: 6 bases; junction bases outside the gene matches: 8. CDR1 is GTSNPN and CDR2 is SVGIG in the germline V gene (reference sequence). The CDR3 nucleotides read TGTGCCTGGAGTGGGGGACAGATTGGGTCCGGGGAGCTGTTTTTT. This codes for CAWSGGQIGSGELFF.

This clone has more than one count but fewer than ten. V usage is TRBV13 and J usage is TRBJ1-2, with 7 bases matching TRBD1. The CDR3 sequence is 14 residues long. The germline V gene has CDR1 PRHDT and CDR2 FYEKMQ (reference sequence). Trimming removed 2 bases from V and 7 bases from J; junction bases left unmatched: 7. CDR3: CASSLRNRGGGYTF. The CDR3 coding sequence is TGTGCCAGCAGCTTACGGAACAGGGGTGGTGGCTACACCTTC.

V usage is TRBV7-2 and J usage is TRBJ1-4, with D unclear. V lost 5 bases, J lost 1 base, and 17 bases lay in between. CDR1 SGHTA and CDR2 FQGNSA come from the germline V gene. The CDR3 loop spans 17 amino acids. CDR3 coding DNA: TGTGCCAGCAGCGCCCAAAGGACGTCTAGAACTAATGAAAAACTGTTTTTT. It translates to CASSAQRTSRTNEKLFF.

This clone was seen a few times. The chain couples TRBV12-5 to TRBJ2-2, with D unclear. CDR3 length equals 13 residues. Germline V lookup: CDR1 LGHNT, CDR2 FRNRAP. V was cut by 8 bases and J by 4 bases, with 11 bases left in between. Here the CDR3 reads CASSYSFTGELFF. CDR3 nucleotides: TGTGCTAGTTCCTACTCGTTCACCGGGGAGCTGTTTTTT.

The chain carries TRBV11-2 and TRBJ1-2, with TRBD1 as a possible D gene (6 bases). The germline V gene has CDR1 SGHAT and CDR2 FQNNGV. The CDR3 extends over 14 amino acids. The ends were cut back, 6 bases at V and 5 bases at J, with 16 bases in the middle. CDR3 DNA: TGTGCCAGCAGTTCGACCGGGACACGATATGGCTACACCTTC. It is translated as CASSSTGTRYGYTF.

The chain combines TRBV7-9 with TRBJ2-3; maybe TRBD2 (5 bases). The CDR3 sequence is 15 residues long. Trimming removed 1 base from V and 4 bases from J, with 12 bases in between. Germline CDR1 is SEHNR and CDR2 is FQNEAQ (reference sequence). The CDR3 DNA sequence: TGTGCCAGCAGCTTAGGAATCGGGGTTGCAGATACGCAGTATTTT. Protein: CASSLGIGVADTQYF.

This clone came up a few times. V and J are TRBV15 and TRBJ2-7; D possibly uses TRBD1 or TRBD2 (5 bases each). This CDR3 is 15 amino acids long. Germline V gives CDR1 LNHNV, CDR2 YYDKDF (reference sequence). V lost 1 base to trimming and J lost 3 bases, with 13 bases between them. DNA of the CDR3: TGTGCCACCAGCAGAGGAGACGGGGCGGGCTACGAGCAGTACGTC. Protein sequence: CATSRGDGAGYEQYV.

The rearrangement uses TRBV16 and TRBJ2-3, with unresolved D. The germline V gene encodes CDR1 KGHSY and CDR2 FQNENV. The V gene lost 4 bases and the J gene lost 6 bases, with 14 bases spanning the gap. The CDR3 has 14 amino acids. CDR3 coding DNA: TGTGCCAGCAGCCCTTCTCAAGGGTACGATACGCAGTATTTT. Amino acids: CASSPSQGYDTQYF. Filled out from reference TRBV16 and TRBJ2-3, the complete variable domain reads GEEVAQTPKHLVRGEGQKAKLYCAPIKGHSYVFWYQQVLKNEFKFLISFQNENVFDETGMPKERFSAKCLPNSPCSLEIQATKLEDSAVYFCASSPSQGYDTQYFGPGTRLTVL.

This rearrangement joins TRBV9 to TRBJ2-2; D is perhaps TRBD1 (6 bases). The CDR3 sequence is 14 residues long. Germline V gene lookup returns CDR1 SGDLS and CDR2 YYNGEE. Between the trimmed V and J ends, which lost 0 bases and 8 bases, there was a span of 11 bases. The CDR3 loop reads CASSVGTGIGELFF. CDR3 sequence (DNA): TGTGCCAGCAGCGTAGGTACAGGGATTGGGGAGCTGTTTTTT. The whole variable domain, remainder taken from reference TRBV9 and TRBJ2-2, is DSGVTQTPKHLITATGQRVTLRCSPRSGDLSVYWYQQSLDQGLQFLIQYYNGEERAKGNILERFSAQQFPDLHSELNLSSLELGDSALYFCASSVGTGIGELFFGEGSRLTVL.

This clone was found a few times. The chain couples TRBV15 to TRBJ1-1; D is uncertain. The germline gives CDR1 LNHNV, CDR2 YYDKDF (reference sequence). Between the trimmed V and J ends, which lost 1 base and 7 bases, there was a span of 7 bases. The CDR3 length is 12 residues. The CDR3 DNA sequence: TGTGCCACCAGCAGAGCGGGAAGTGAAGCTTTCTTT. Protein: CATSRAGSEAFF.

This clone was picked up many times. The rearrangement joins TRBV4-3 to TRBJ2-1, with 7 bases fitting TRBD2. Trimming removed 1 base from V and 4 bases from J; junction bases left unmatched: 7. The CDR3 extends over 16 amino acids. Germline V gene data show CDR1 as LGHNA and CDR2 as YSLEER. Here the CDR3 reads CASSQVAGLPYNEQFF. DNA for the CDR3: TGCGCCAGCAGCCAAGTGGCGGGACTACCGTACAATGAGCAGTTCTTC.

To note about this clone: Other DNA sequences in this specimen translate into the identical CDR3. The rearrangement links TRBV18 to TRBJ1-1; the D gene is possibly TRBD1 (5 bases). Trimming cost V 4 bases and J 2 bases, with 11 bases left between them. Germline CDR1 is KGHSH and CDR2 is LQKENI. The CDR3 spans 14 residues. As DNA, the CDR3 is TGTGCCAGCTCACAAGACAGAAAAAACACTGAAGCTTTCTTT. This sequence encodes CASSQDRKNTEAFF.